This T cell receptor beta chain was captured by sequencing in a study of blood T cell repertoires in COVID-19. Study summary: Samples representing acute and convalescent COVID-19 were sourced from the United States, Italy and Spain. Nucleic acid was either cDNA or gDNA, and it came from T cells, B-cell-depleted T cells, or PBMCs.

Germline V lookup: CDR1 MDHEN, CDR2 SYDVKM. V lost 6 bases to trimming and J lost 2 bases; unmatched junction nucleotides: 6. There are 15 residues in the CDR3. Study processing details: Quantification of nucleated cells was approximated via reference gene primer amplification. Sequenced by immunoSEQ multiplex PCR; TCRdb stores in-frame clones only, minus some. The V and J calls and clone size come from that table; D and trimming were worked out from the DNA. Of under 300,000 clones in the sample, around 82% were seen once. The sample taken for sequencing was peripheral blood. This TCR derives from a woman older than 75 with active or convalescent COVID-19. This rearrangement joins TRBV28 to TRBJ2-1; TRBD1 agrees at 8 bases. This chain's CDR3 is CASRDRDVTYNEQFF. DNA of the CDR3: TGTGCCAGCAGGGACAGGGACGTCACCTACAATGAGCAGTTCTTC.